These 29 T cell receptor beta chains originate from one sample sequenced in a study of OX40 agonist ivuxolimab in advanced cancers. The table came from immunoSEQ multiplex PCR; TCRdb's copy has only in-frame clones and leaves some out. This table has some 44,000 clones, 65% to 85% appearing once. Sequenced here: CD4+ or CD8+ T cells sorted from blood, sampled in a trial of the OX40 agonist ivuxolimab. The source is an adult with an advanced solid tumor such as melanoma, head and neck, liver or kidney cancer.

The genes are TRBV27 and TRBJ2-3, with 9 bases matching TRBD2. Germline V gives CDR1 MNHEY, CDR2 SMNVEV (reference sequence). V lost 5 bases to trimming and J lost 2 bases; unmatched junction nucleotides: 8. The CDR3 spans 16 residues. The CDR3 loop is CASSPRGGRATDTQYF. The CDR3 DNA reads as TGTGCCAGCAGTCCCAGGGGCGGGAGGGCCACAGATACGCAGTATTTT.

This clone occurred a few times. The CDR3 sequence: CASSRSQDGAEKLFF. The CDR3 region has the DNA TGTGCCAGCAGTCGATCACAGGACGGGGCTGAAAAACTGTTTTTT. The chain uses TRBV28 and TRBJ1-4; TRBD1 might be the D (5 bases). Germline V gene data show CDR1 as MDHEN and CDR2 as SYDVKM. The CDR3 covers 15 residues. The germline V and J ends were trimmed by 5 bases and 7 bases, with 17 bases remaining between them.

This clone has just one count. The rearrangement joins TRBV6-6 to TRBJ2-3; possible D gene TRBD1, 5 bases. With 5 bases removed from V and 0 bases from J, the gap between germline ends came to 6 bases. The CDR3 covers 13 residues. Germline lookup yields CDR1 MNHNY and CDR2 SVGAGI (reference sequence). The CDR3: CASSRGSTDTQYF. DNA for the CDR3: TGTGCCAGCAGTAGGGGTAGCACAGATACGCAGTATTTT.

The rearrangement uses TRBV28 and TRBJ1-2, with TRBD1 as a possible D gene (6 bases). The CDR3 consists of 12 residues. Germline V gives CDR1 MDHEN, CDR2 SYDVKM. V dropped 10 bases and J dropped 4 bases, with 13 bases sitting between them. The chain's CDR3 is CATKRGGYGYTF. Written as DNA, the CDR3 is TGTGCCACCAAGAGGGGGGGCTATGGCTACACCTTC.

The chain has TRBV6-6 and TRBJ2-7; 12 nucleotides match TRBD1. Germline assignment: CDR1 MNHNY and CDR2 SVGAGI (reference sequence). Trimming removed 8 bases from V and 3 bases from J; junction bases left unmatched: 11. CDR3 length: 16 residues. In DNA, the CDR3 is TGTGCCAGCCGAGACTCGGGGACAGGGGGCGTCTACGAGCAGTACTTC. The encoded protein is CASRDSGTGGVYEQYF.

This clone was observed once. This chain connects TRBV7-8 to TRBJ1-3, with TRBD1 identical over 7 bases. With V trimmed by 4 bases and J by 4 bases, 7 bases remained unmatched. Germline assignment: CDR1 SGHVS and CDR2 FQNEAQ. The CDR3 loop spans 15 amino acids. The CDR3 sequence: CASSYYRGSGNTIYF. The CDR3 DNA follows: TGTGCCAGCAGCTACTACAGGGGATCAGGAAACACCATATATTTT.

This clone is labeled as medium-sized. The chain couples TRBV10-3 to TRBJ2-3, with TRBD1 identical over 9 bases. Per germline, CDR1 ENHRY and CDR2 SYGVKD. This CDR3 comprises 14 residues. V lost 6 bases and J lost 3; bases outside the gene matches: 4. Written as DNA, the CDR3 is TGTGCCATCAGCGGGACAGGGACAACAGATACGCAGTATTTT. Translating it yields CAISGTGTTDTQYF.

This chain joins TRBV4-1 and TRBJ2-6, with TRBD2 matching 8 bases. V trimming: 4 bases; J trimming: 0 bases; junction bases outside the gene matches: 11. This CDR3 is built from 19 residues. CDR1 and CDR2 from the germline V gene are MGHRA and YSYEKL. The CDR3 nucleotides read TGCGCCAGCAGCCCCGACCTAGTGACTAGCGCCTCTGGGGCCAACGTCCTGACTTTC. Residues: CASSPDLVTSASGANVLTF.

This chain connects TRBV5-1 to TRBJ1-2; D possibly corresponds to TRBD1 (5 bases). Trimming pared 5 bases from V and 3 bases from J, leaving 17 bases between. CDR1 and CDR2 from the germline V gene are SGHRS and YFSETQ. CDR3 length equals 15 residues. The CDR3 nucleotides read TGCGCCAGCAGTTCAGGGTCCCTCAGGCACTATGGCTACACCTTC. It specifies CASSSGSLRHYGYTF.

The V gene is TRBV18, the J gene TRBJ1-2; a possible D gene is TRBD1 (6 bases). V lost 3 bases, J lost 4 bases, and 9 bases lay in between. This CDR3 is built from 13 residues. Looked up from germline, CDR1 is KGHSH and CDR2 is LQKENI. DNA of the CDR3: TGTGCCAGCTCACCTGGGGGGGCCTATGGCTACACCTTC. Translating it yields CASSPGGAYGYTF.

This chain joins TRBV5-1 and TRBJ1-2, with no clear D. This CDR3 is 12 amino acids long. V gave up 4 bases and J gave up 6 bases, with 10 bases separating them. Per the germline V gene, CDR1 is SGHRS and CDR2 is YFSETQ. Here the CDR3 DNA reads TGCGCCAGCAGCCTCCCTGGGGATGGCTACACCTTC. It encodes CASSLPGDGYTF.

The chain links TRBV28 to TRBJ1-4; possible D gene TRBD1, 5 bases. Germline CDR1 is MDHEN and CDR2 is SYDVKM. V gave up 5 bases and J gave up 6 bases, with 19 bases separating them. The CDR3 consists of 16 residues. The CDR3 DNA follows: TGTGCCAGCAGTCCGACGCTGGGGGGATTCTATGAAAAACTGTTTTTT. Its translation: CASSPTLGGFYEKLFF.

In DNA form, the CDR3 reads TGCGCCAGCAGCTTTAGCGCTAGCACAGATACGCAGTATTTT. Amino acid sequence: CASSFSASTDTQYF. V usage is TRBV5-1 and J usage is TRBJ2-3, with D perhaps matching TRBD2 (5 bases). Per the germline V gene, CDR1 is SGHRS and CDR2 is YFSETQ. V was clipped by 2 bases and J by 0 bases, with 7 bases between them. This CDR3 is 14 amino acids long.

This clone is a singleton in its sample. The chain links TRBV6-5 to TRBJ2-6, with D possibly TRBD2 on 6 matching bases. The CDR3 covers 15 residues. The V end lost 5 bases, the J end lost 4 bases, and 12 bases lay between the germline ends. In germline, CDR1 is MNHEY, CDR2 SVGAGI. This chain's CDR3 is CASSGGSSGANVLTF. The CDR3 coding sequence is TGTGCCAGCAGTGGAGGGTCCTCGGGGGCCAACGTCCTGACTTTC.

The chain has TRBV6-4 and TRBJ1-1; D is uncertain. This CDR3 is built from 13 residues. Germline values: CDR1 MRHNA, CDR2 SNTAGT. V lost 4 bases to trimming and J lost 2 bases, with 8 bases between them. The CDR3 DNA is TGTGCCAGCAGTGCCGAACAAAACACTGAAGCTTTCTTT. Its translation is CASSAEQNTEAFF.

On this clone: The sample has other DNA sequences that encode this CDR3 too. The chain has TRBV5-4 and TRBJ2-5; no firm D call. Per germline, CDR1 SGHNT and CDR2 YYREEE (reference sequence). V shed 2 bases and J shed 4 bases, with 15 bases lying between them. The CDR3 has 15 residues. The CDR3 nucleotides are TGTGCCAGCAGCTTTGATGCGGCCCTAAGAGAGACCCAGTACTTC. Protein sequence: CASSFDAALRETQYF.

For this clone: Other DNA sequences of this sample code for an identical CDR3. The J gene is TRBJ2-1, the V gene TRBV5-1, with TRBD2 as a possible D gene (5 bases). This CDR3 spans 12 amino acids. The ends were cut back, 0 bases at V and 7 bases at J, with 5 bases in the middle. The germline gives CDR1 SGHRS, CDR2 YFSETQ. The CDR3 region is CASSLAGNEQFF. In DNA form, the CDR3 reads TGCGCCAGCAGCTTGGCGGGGAATGAGCAGTTCTTC.

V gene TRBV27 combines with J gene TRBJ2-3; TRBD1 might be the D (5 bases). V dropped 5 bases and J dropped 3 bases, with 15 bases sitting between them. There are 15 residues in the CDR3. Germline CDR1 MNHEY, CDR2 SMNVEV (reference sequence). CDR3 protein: CASSPQGYATDTQYF. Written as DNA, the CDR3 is TGTGCCAGCAGTCCTCAGGGATACGCGACAGATACGCAGTATTTT.

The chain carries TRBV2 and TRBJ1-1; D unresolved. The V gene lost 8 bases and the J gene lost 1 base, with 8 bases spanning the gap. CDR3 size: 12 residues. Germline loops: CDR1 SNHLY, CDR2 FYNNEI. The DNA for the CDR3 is TGTGCCAGCTGTCAAGGGAACACTGAAGCTTTCTTT. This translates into CASCQGNTEAFF.

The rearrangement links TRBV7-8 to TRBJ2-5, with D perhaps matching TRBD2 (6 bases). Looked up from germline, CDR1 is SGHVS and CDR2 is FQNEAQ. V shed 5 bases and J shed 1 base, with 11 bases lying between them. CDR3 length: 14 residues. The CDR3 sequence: CASSIGRGQETQYF. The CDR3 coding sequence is TGTGCCAGCAGCATAGGGCGGGGCCAAGAGACCCAGTACTTC.

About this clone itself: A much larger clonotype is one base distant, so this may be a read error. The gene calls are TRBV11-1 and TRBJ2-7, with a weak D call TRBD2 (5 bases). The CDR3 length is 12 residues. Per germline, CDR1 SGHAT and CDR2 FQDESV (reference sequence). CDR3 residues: CTSSTGGGEQYF. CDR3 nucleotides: TGTACCAGCAGCACCGGTGGAGGCGAGCAGTACTTC. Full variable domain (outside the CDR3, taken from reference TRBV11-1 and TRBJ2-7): EAEVAQSPRYKITEKSQAVAFWCDPISGHATLYWYRQILGQGPELLVQFQDESVVDDSQLPKDRFSAERLKGVDSTLKIQPAELGDSAMYLCTSSTGGGEQYFGPGTRLTVT.

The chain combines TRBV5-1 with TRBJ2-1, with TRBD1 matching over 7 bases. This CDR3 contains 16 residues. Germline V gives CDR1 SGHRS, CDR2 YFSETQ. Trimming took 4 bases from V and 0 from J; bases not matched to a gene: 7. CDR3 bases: TGCGCCAGCAGCAGTGACAGGGTAAGCTCCTACAATGAGCAGTTCTTC. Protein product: CASSSDRVSSYNEQFF.

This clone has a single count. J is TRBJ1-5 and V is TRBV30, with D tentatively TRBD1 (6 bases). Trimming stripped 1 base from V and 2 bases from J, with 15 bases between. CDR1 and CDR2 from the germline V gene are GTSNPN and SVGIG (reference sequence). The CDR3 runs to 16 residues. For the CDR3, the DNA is TGTGCCTGGAGTGCGCCACAGGGTGCTGGCAATCAGCCCCAGCATTTT. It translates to CAWSAPQGAGNQPQHF.

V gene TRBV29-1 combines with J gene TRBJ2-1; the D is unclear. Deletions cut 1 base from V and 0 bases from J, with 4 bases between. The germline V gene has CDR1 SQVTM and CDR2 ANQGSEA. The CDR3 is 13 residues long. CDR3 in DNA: TGCAGCGTTGAAGGGGGCTCCTACAATGAGCAGTTCTTC. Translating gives CSVEGGSYNEQFF.

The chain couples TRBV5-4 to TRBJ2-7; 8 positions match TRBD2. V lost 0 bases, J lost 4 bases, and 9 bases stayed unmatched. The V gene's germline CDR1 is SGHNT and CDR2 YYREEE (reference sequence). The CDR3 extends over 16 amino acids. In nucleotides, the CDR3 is TGTGCCAGCAGCTTGGGCGGGGCTAGCGGGTTATACGAGCAGTACTTC. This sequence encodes CASSLGGASGLYEQYF.

The CDR3 sequence is CAWKRAGLYEQYF. Written as DNA, the CDR3 is TGTGCCTGGAAGAGGGCGGGCCTCTACGAGCAGTACTTC. V and J are TRBV30 and TRBJ2-7; TRBD2 might be the D (5 bases). Germline V gene sequence: CDR1 GTSNPN, CDR2 SVGIG (reference sequence). The CDR3 covers 13 residues. V gave up 4 bases and J gave up 3 bases, with 13 bases separating them.

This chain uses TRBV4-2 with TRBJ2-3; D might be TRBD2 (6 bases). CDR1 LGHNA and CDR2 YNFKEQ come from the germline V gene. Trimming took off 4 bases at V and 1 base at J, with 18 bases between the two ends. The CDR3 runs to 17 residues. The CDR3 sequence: CASSPLTVGGGTDTQYF. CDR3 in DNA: TGTGCCAGCAGCCCCCTCACTGTTGGCGGGGGCACAGATACGCAGTATTTT.

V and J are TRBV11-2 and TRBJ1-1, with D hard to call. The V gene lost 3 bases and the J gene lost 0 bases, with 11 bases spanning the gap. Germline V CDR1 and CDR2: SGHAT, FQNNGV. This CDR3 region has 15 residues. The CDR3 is CASSFATAMNTEAFF. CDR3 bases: TGTGCCAGCAGCTTCGCGACTGCTATGAACACTGAAGCTTTCTTT.

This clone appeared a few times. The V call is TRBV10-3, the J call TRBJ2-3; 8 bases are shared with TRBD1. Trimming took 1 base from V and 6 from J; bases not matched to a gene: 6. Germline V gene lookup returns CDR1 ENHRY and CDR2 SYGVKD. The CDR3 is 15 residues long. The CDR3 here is CAISELGQASDTQYF. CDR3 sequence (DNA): TGTGCCATCAGTGAGTTGGGACAGGCCTCGGATACGCAGTATTTT.